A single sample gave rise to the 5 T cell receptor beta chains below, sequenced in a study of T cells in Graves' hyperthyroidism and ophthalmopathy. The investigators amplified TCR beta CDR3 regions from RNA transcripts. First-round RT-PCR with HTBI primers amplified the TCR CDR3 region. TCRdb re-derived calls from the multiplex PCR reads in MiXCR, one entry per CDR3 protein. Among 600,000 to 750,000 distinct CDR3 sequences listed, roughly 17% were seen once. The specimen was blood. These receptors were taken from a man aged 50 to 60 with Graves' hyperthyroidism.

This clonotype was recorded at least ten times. CDR3 DNA sequence: TGCGCCAGCAGCTTGGTGTCCGGCAGCCTAGGGTATGGCTACACCTTC. Its protein product is CASSLVSGSLGYGYTF. V and J are TRBV5-1 and TRBJ1-2; D unresolved. The germline V and J ends were trimmed by 0 bases and 5 bases, with 17 bases remaining between them. The CDR3 sequence is 16 residues long. Germline V gene data show CDR1 as SGHRS and CDR2 as YFSETQ. Together with reference TRBV5-1 and TRBJ1-2, the CDR3 gives the full variable domain: KAGVTQTPRYLIKTRGQQVTLSCSPISGHRSVSWYQQTPGQGLQFLFEYFSETQRNKGNFPGRFSGRQFSNSRSEMNVSTLELGDSALYLCASSLVSGSLGYGYTFGSGTRLTVV.

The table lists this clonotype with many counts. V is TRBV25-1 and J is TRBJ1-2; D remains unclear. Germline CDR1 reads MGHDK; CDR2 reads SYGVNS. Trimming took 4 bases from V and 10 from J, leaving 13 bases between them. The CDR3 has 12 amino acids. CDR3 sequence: CASSATFGVYTF. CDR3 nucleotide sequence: TGTGCCAGCAGTGCCACCTTTGGGGTCTACACCTTC.

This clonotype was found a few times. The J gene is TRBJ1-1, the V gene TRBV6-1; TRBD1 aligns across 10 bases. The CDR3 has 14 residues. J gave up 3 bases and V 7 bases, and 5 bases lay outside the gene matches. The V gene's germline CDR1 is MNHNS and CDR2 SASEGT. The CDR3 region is CASKSGTGDTEAFF. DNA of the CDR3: TGTGCCAGCAAGTCCGGGACAGGGGACACTGAAGCTTTCTTT.

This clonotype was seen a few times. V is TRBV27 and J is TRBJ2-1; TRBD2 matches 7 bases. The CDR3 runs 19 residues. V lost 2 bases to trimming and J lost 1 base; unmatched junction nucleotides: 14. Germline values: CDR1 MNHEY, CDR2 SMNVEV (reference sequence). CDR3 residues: CASSLASSGAGSSYNEQFF. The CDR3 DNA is TGTGCCAGCAGTTTAGCCTCCTCTGGAGCGGGATCGTCCTACAATGAGCAGTTCTTC.

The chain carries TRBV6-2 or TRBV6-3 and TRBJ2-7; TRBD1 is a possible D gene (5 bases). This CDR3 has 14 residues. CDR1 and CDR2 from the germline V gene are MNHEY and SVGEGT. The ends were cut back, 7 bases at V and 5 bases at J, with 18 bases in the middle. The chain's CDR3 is CASKLQGTFDEQYF. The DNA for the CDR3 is TGTGCCAGCAAACTTCAGGGAACTTTCGACGAGCAGTACTTC.